One sample yielded the 20 T cell receptor beta chains listed below, sequenced in a study of sequential checkpoint blockade in melanoma. Specified treatment: randomized to nivolumab then ipilimumab (arm A) or the reverse (arm B). This table comes from immunoSEQ multiplex PCR, and its TCRdb copy is limited to in-frame clones, with some not included. The table records 30,000 to 40,000 clones, approximately 84% of them present only once. This specimen consisted of CD8+ T cells sorted from blood (inferred from file names), obtained from a patient given nivolumab and ipilimumab in sequence. These receptors were taken from a human donor with melanoma.

Only one count was recorded for this clone. The chain combines TRBV9 with TRBJ2-7; TRBD2 agrees at 7 bases. Germline CDR1 and CDR2: SGDLS and YYNGEE. V lost 2 bases to trimming and J lost 3 bases; unmatched junction nucleotides: 5. The CDR3 consists of 14 residues. The CDR3 protein is CASSVSWGGYEQYF. In DNA form, the CDR3 reads TGTGCCAGCAGCGTTTCCTGGGGGGGCTACGAGCAGTACTTC.

The V gene is TRBV6-5, the J gene TRBJ1-1; D is ambiguous. The CDR3 runs to 14 residues. V gave up 2 bases and J gave up 1 base, with 8 bases separating them. Germline lookup yields CDR1 MNHEY and CDR2 SVGAGI. The DNA for the CDR3 is TGTGCCAGCAGTTACGGAGTAGGGAACACTGAAGCTTTCTTT. Protein sequence: CASSYGVGNTEAFF.

In DNA form, the CDR3 reads TGCAGCCTACGAGGACTAGCGGGAGCCCTCGGGGATGAGCAGTTCTTC. Its translation: CSLRGLAGALGDEQFF. V and J are TRBV29-1 and TRBJ2-1, with 13 bases matching TRBD2. The ends lost 8 bases at V and 8 bases at J; junction bases unmatched: 15. CDR1 is SQVTM and CDR2 is ANQGSEA in the germline V gene. The CDR3 totals 16 residues.

The CDR3 nucleotides are TGCAGCGTTGTCTCGGGAGGGTTGGATGGCTACACCTTC. Residues: CSVVSGGLDGYTF. J is TRBJ1-2 and V is TRBV29-1; no definite D call. Trimming left V 4 bases short and J 6 bases short, with 15 bases between. The CDR3 length is 13 residues. Germline V gives CDR1 SQVTM, CDR2 ANQGSEA.

The chain couples TRBV4-1 to TRBJ2-7; tentatively, D is TRBD2 (5 bases). Trimming cost V 0 bases and J 4 bases, with 13 bases left between them. The CDR3 consists of 15 residues. Germline CDR1 and CDR2: MGHRA and YSYEKL. The CDR3 coding sequence is TGCGCCAGCAGCCAAGAAGAGCTAGCTGGGTACGAGCAGTACTTC. Translation: CASSQEELAGYEQYF.

The CDR3 is CASSHWGPGDNEQFF. CDR3 in DNA: TGTGCCAGTAGCCATTGGGGGCCCGGGGACAATGAGCAGTTCTTC. The rearrangement joins TRBV19 to TRBJ2-1, with D possibly matching TRBD1 (6 bases). V lost 6 bases, J lost 5 bases, and 17 bases lay in between. There are 15 residues in the CDR3. Germline assignment: CDR1 LNHDA and CDR2 SQIVND (reference sequence).

The chain links TRBV9 to TRBJ1-1; D is unclear. Trimming stripped 3 bases from V and 4 bases from J, with 10 bases between. The germline gives CDR1 SGDLS, CDR2 YYNGEE. This CDR3 is built from 13 residues. CDR3 sequence reads: CASSARFGTEAFF. DNA of the CDR3: TGTGCCAGCAGCGCTCGGTTCGGCACTGAAGCTTTCTTT.

The CDR3 reads CASTPAGAALIEQYF. CDR3 coding DNA: TGTGCCAGCACCCCAGCGGGGGCTGCCCTCATTGAGCAGTACTTC. The J gene is TRBJ2-7, the V gene TRBV28; 8 positions agree with TRBD2. Germline trimming cut 7 bases from V and 7 bases from J; bases unmatched to any gene: 15. The CDR3 is made up of 15 amino acids. Germline CDR1 is MDHEN and CDR2 is SYDVKM.

The chain combines TRBV2 with TRBJ2-3; D is perhaps TRBD2 (7 bases). Germline V gene data show CDR1 as SNHLY and CDR2 as FYNNEI. V lost 6 bases, J lost 6 bases, and 22 bases lay in between. There are 16 residues in the CDR3. CDR3 DNA: TGTGCCAGCAGCGGGACGTTAGGGGGGGCCCTGGATACGCAGTATTTT. It encodes CASSGTLGGALDTQYF. Full variable domain (outside the CDR3, taken from reference TRBV2 and TRBJ2-3): EPEVTQTPSHQVTQMGQEVILRCVPISNHLYFYWYRQILGQKVEFLVSFYNNEISEKSEIFDDQFSVERPDGSNFTLKIRSTKLEDSAMYFCASSGTLGGALDTQYFGPGTRLTVL.

This chain joins TRBV27 and TRBJ2-7; maybe TRBD2 (5 bases). The CDR3 loop spans 15 amino acids. V was cut by 6 bases and J by 2 bases, with 17 bases left in between. Germline V lookup: CDR1 MNHEY, CDR2 SMNVEV (reference sequence). The CDR3 spells CASSPRGSGTYEQYF. The CDR3 region has the DNA TGTGCCAGCAGCCCGCGAGGGAGTGGGACCTACGAGCAGTACTTC.

This clone was observed a single time. The V and J genes are TRBV19 and TRBJ2-7, with D maybe TRBD2 (5 bases). Germline V gene sequence: CDR1 LNHDA, CDR2 SQIVND (reference sequence). The CDR3 consists of 14 residues. The ends were cut back, 4 bases at V and 4 bases at J, with 14 bases in the middle. The chain's CDR3 is CASSNANGGYEQYF. The CDR3 nucleotides read TGTGCCAGTAGTAATGCAAACGGAGGATACGAGCAGTACTTC.

The V gene is TRBV4-1, the J gene TRBJ1-1; 12 nucleotides match TRBD1. Germline V gene sequence: CDR1 MGHRA, CDR2 YSYEKL. There are 18 residues in the CDR3. J was trimmed by 3 bases and V by 5 bases; bases with no gene match: 13. This CDR3 reads CASSSRLEGQGAYTEAFF. DNA for the CDR3: TGCGCCAGCAGCTCCCGGTTGGAGGGACAGGGGGCCTACACTGAAGCTTTCTTT.

The chain couples TRBV27 to TRBJ2-7; TRBD2 matches 13 bases. Germline CDR1 is MNHEY and CDR2 is SMNVEV (reference sequence). V lost 6 bases, J lost 2 bases, and 7 bases stayed unmatched. The length of the CDR3 is 16 residues. CDR3 loop: CASSERGTSGTYEQYF. The CDR3 DNA sequence: TGTGCCAGCAGCGAAAGGGGGACTAGCGGGACCTACGAGCAGTACTTC.

The chain employs TRBV4-2 and TRBJ2-7, with 10 bases lining up with TRBD2. Germline lookup yields CDR1 LGHNA and CDR2 YNFKEQ. Trimming removed 4 bases from V and 6 bases from J; junction bases left unmatched: 15. This CDR3 is built from 17 residues. The CDR3 DNA reads TGTGCCAGCAGCCCAGGAACCGAGCGGGAGGGCTGGATCGAGCAGTACTTC. It yields the protein CASSPGTEREGWIEQYF.

This chain uses TRBV7-2 with TRBJ1-2; D remains unclear. Germline V gives CDR1 SGHTA, CDR2 FQGNSA. V lost 0 bases to trimming and J lost 0 bases, with 11 bases between them. The length of the CDR3 is 16 residues. The CDR3 protein is CASSLAPGEANYGYTF. CDR3 nucleotide sequence: TGTGCCAGCAGCTTAGCGCCCGGGGAGGCTAACTATGGCTACACCTTC.

The chain is built from TRBV13 and TRBJ1-6; D uncertain. In germline, CDR1 is PRHDT, CDR2 FYEKMQ (reference sequence). There are 16 residues in the CDR3. V shed 0 bases and J shed 10 bases, with 16 bases lying between them. CDR3 DNA: TGTGCCAGCAGCTTAGGCAGTGGTACAATATTGTCACCCCTCCACTTT. Protein: CASSLGSGTILSPLHF.

The V gene is TRBV27, the J gene TRBJ2-5; D possibly corresponds to TRBD1 (6 bases). V was cut by 6 bases and J by 1 base, with 12 bases left in between. The CDR3 covers 14 residues. Germline V gives CDR1 MNHEY, CDR2 SMNVEV (reference sequence). CDR3 sequence reads: CASRTRGSQETQYF. CDR3 nucleotide sequence: TGTGCCAGCAGGACCAGGGGTTCCCAAGAGACCCAGTACTTC.

The rearrangement uses TRBV6-6 and TRBJ2-7; TRBD1 aligns across 8 bases. This CDR3 is 15 amino acids long. Germline CDR1 MNHNY, CDR2 SVGAGI (reference sequence). Germline trimming cut 2 bases from V and 3 bases from J; bases unmatched to any gene: 6. This chain's CDR3 is CASSYGRTGHYEQYF. The CDR3 region has the DNA TGTGCCAGCAGTTACGGGAGGACAGGGCACTACGAGCAGTACTTC.

The J gene is TRBJ1-1, the V gene TRBV27; TRBD1 agrees at 11 bases. With 4 bases clipped from V and 2 bases from J, the junction kept 3 bases outside the gene matches. This CDR3 region has 15 residues. CDR1 and CDR2 from the germline V gene are MNHEY and SMNVEV (reference sequence). The CDR3 DNA follows: TGTGCCAGCAGTTCGGGACAGGGGGGTAACACTGAAGCTTTCTTT. Translated: CASSSGQGGNTEAFF.

The chain carries TRBV27 and TRBJ1-1; D uncertain. The CDR3 spans 13 residues. Per germline, CDR1 MNHEY and CDR2 SMNVEV (reference sequence). Trimming shortened V by 3 bases and J by 2 bases, and 7 bases separated the two germline ends. The CDR3 here is CASSFVANTEAFF. DNA of the CDR3: TGTGCCAGCAGTTTCGTGGCTAACACTGAAGCTTTCTTT.